Given below is one T cell receptor (beta chain) in context. Its antigen has not been determined. Base qualities are not recorded, but no much larger clone differs from it by a single base. The germline V gene supplies CDR1 SQVTM and CDR2 ANQGSEA. V loses 0 bases of germline sequence and J loses 7 bases, and the interval between the two ends is 13 bases. Inclusive of the bounding cysteine and phenylalanine, the CDR3 is 14 residues long. The DNA shown is the 42-base CDR3, in frame from base 1. The sample comes from a study of blood T cell repertoires in COVID-19 (dated by TCRdb to 2018 to 2021). Regarding the complete study: Samples from collaborators originated in the United States, Italy and Spain and spanned both the acute and convalescent phases of COVID-19. The prospective study material was composed of cDNA or gDNA derived from T cells, B-cell-depleted T cells, or PBMCs. Deeply sampled blood TCRbeta repertoires from subjects exposed to, actively infected with, or recovered from COVID-19 were included in the dataset. A freely available public database, intended as a resource for researchers studying the immune response to SARS-CoV-2, is where the repertoires were released. The samples were drawn from the first 160 participants of the ongoing ImmuneRACE study and from over a thousand subjects provided by 6 global collaborators. A de-identified subject ID, COVID-19 status, age in years and sex were almost always included in the sample metadata. HLA class I and class II types, where available, came from metadata supplied by the sample provider rather than from assay-based typing. General findings and caveats noted by the study authors: How much clinical and demographic metadata was included differed by source and by participant, and the metadata was provided uncurated.

Enrolling through a virtual design, the prospective study's participants ranged in age from roughly 18 to 95 years and lived across about two dozen United States geographic areas. In the prospective study, cohorts were assigned on the basis of participant-reported clinical history obtained from a screening survey and a study questionnaire. In the prospective study, whole blood, serum and a nasopharyngeal or oropharyngeal swab were collected from each participant by mobile phlebotomists. Participants in the prospective study had the option to provide additional blood draws and questionnaires over a roughly two-month period. Before DNA extraction, prospective study blood samples were shipped either frozen or at room temperature. The immunoSEQ Assay, a bias-controlled multiplex PCR, was used to amplify TCRbeta CDR3 regions from genomic DNA. Per the original workflow: The number of nucleated cells in each sample was estimated by amplification of reference gene primers within the assay. To quantify the absolute abundance of each unique TCRbeta CDR3 rearrangement, sequence reads were collapsed and filtered. For each sample, productive Simpson clonality was calculated as the square root of Simpson's diversity index across productive rearrangements. As stored in TCRdb, this immuneACCESS dataset retains in-frame rearrangements with V and J assigned. A fraction of the clones does not appear; measured against another copy, unresolved V genes explain less than half of the discrepancy, and the remainder lacks a known reason. V and J calls and clone size are as listed in that table; D and trimming were resolved from the DNA. In this sample the table shows around 220,000 clones, approximately 86% of which occur a single time. The ten most abundant clones make up over 12% of the sample.

The TCR was taken from a woman in her forties or fifties with acute COVID-19. The sample comprised PBMCs or T cells enriched from blood (not recorded which). The chain employs TRBV29-1 and TRBJ2-1; the D segment cannot be called with confidence. The CDR3 protein: CSVEDRDTSNEQFF. The DNA sequence is given as TGCAGCGTTGAAGATCGCGACACCTCAAATGAGCAGTTCTTC.